Given below is one TCR beta chain in context. Its antigen is currently unknown. The sample belongs to a study of cytomegalovirus exposure and HLA in healthy donors. Study-wide findings and caveats: Investigators reported 150 to 200 TCR beta chains as tied to cytomegalovirus. In a later analysis, first-cohort TCR clusters were found to tend to co-occur in the approximately 120 validation repertoires.

CDR3 length equals 15 residues. The V segment lost 3 bases and the J segment 1 base; nucleotides outside the gene matches: 1. Per germline, CDR1 SGHAT and CDR2 FQNNGV. Some clones are missing from TCRdb's copy, which holds only in-frame ones; the method was immunoSEQ multiplex PCR. The sample lists roughly 250,000 clones; about 87% were seen once. It was the roughly 130-subject validation cohort, separate from the roughly 700-subject first cohort, to which the donors belonged. The TCR sequence derives from a young man in good health and CMV-seronegative. The chain joins TRBV11-2 to TRBJ2-2, with TRBD1 matching 8 bases. The sample taken for sequencing was PBMCs. The CDR3 coding sequence is TGTGCCAGCAGCTTCGGGACAGGGAACACCGGGGAGCTGTTTTTT. Amino acid sequence: CASSFGTGNTGELFF.